The rows below give T cell receptor beta chains drawn from one sample of a study of regulatory T cells in long-lasting Graves disease. TCRdb analysed the multiplex PCR reads with MiXCR anew, one entry per CDR3 protein. The repertoire holds 400,000 to 650,000 distinct CDR3 sequences, with about 16% as singletons. These same data were also listed under a study on T cells in Graves' hyperthyroidism and ophthalmopathy.

The specimen comprised peripheral blood mononuclear cells (PBMCs), sampled at new diagnosis, from a patient treated with antithyroid drugs. The source of these receptors is a woman aged 35 to 60 with Graves disease. The CDR3 runs from the conserved cysteine through the conserved F or W. D genes are given only for firm matches.

TRBV5-1	.	TRBJ1-2	CASSLAFSGKGYTF
TRBV24-1	.	TRBJ1-1	CATAPRGREAEAFF
TRBV13	.	TRBJ1-3	CASSSTRQAGNTIYF
TRBV6-1	TRBD1	TRBJ2-3	CASSPGQEIDTQYF
TRBV18	.	TRBJ1-4	CACSPQYLATNEKLFF
TRBV20-1	.	TRBJ1-1	CSAPDGQTLNTEAFF
TRBV28	.	TRBJ2-7	CASSLTQGSYPPYF
TRBV4-2	TRBD1	TRBJ2-1	CASSQHRGSEQFF
TRBV28	.	TRBJ1-1	CASTKADLGAFF
TRBV6-1	TRBD1	TRBJ1-2	CASSVQGARGYTF
TRBV11-2	TRBD1	TRBJ1-1	CASSLEGQSEAFF
TRBV9	TRBD2	TRBJ2-2	CASSVDASGVGSPGELFF
TRBV20-1	TRBD2	TRBJ2-1	CSASGTKTSGGAVSYNEQFF
TRBV12-3/TRBV12-4	TRBD1	TRBJ1-1	CASRRQGRAEAFF
TRBV20-1	.	TRBJ2-1	CSAIRTELSYNEQFF
TRBV4-1	.	TRBJ1-5	CASSCNQPQHF
TRBV20-1	.	TRBJ2-2	CSALALAGELFF
TRBV12-3/TRBV12-4	.	TRBJ1-1	CASASGVGNTEAFF
TRBV4-1	.	TRBJ1-3	CASSPYGEHSSGNTIYF
TRBV30	.	TRBJ1-2	CAWSPVRDYGYTF
TRBV7-6	.	TRBJ2-7	CASSLVDSNEQYF
TRBV28	TRBD2	TRBJ2-5	CASGRALETQYF
TRBV28	TRBD1	TRBJ1-2	CASSLWTGFPTNYGYTF
TRBV20-1	TRBD1	TRBJ1-4	CSAITGAIEKLFF
TRBV20-1	TRBD2	TRBJ2-5	CSAPGLASETQYF
TRBV20-1	TRBD2	TRBJ2-7	CSARDLSGLARHEQYF
TRBV6-2/TRBV6-3	.	TRBJ2-7	CASSYSSGGRDEQYF
TRBV18	TRBD2	TRBJ2-5	CASSPTPSGSRETQYF
TRBV5-1	TRBD2	TRBJ2-7	CASRMGLAGSFYEQYF
TRBV12-3/TRBV12-4	.	TRBJ2-1	CASRASGSTYNEQFF
TRBV4-1	.	TRBJ1-1	CASSQGRTGGTEAFF
TRBV12-3/TRBV12-4	.	TRBJ2-7	CASSFGGHSYEQYF
TRBV11-3	.	TRBJ1-1	CASSPDMLDTEAFF
TRBV28	.	TRBJ1-5	CASTTGPGNQPQHF
TRBV7-9	.	TRBJ1-2	CASSEVAAPLGGYTF
TRBV28	TRBD1	TRBJ2-7	CASRGTGGSYEQYF
TRBV2	.	TRBJ2-1	CASRGSARSSYNEQFF